Presented here are 21 T cell receptor beta chains from one specimen sequenced in a study of T and B cells in COVID-19 patients. TRB rearrangements were amplified by multiplex PCR with BIOMED2 TRB-A/B primers. TCRdb independently ran MiXCR on the multiplex PCR reads; one entry per CDR3 protein. The profile shows some 8,900 distinct CDR3 sequences, approximately 31% of them singletons. Each TRB amplification used about 250-550 ng of genomic DNA from blood. Source material: blood. The receptors derive from a human donor who had recovered from COVID-19.

This clonotype qualifies as medium-sized. V is TRBV19 and J is TRBJ2-1; D gene ambiguous. Per the germline V gene, CDR1 is LNHDA and CDR2 is SQIVND (reference sequence). The CDR3 length is 13 residues. Trimming removed 1 base from V and 5 bases from J, with 6 bases in between. For the CDR3, the DNA is TGTGCCAGTAGTATAGGGTATAACAATGAGCAGTTCTTC. As protein: CASSIGYNNEQFF.

V usage is TRBV20-1 and J usage is TRBJ2-6, with D perhaps TRBD1 (6 bases). Germline loops: CDR1 DFQATT, CDR2 SNEGSKA (reference sequence). The V and J ends lost 3 bases and 0 bases respectively, with 21 bases between them. This CDR3 has 19 residues. CDR3 nucleotides: TGCAGTGCTAGGGACAGCTATACTTTATCCACCTCTGGGGCCAACGTCCTGACTTTC. This translates into CSARDSYTLSTSGANVLTF.

This clonotype turned up a few times. This chain links TRBV24-1 with TRBJ2-1, with TRBD1 as a possible D gene (5 bases). CDR1 and CDR2 from the germline V gene are KGHDR and SFDVKD. V lost 1 base and J lost 8, with 11 bases in between. This CDR3 comprises 14 residues. The CDR3 spells CATSDFRDGDEQFF. CDR3 sequence (DNA): TGTGCCACCAGTGATTTCAGGGATGGCGATGAGCAGTTCTTC.

The chain employs TRBV23-1 and TRBJ2-5; 8 nucleotides line up with TRBD1. Being an ORF, TRBV23-1 has a function that is uncertain. The CDR3 runs 16 residues. The trim removed 3 bases at V and 3 bases at J, leaving 9 bases unmatched. CDR3 nucleotide sequence: TGCGCCAGCAGTCATCCGGGACAGGAGGAGAAAGAGACCCAGTACTTC. Its protein product is CASSHPGQEEKETQYF.

About this clonotype: This may stem from a read error, because a much larger clone lies one nucleotide away. The V call is TRBV6-5, the J call TRBJ2-1; D possibly corresponds to TRBD1 (5 bases). CDR3 length: 15 residues. V lost 7 bases to trimming and J lost 8 bases, with 21 bases between them. CDR1 and CDR2 (germline): MNHEY, SVGAGI. The DNA for the CDR3 is TGTGCCAGCAAGTACCAGGGCAGGGCGTACGATGAGCAGTTCTTC. Translation gives CASKYQGRAYDEQFF.

This clonotype is medium-sized by share. The rearrangement uses TRBV15 and TRBJ2-1; D uncertain. CDR3 length: 15 amino acids. From germline, CDR1 is LNHNV and CDR2 YYDKDF (reference sequence). Trimming took off 2 bases at V and 6 bases at J, with 14 bases between the two ends. CDR3 sequence (DNA): TGTGCCACCAGCAGATCCCTATCGTCCGGCAATGAGCAGTTCTTC. Its protein product is CATSRSLSSGNEQFF.

This clonotype rates as medium-sized. The gene calls are TRBV6-6 and TRBJ2-1; D call uncertain. This CDR3 region has 11 residues. In germline, CDR1 is MNHNY, CDR2 SVGAGI (reference sequence). The ends were cut back, 6 bases at V and 14 bases at J, with 14 bases in the middle. CDR3 DNA: TGTGCCAGCAGCAACGCCGAGGCGGAGTTCTTC. It specifies CASSNAEAEFF.

The V call is TRBV11-1, the J call TRBJ1-1, with 9 bases fitting TRBD1. V was pared by 0 bases and J by 8 bases, with 4 bases of the junction left unmatched. This CDR3 has 14 amino acids. Per germline, CDR1 SGHAT and CDR2 FQDESV (reference sequence). CDR3 in amino acids: CASSLAGTGFEAFF. The CDR3 DNA reads TGTGCCAGCAGCTTAGCAGGGACAGGGTTCGAAGCTTTCTTT.

The chain carries TRBV20-1 and TRBJ1-4; 9 nucleotides line up with TRBD1. V lost 3 bases to trimming and J lost 3 bases; unmatched junction nucleotides: 5. Germline loops: CDR1 DFQATT, CDR2 SNEGSKA (reference sequence). The CDR3 is 15 amino acids. CDR3 DNA sequence: TGCAGTGCTAGGAAGGACAGGGGTTCTAATGAAAAACTGTTTTTT. The encoded protein is CSARKDRGSNEKLFF.

Relative to its sample, this clonotype is medium-sized. The gene calls are TRBV15 and TRBJ1-6; D might be TRBD1 (6 bases). V lost 8 bases and J lost 6, with 14 bases in between. Germline CDR1 and CDR2: LNHNV and YYDKDF (reference sequence). CDR3 length: 14 amino acids. The CDR3 DNA follows: TGTGCCACCTCGTTGGGAGGGGGTAATTCACCCCTCCACTTT. The encoded protein is CATSLGGGNSPLHF.

This clonotype is judged medium-sized. The chain couples TRBV27 to TRBJ2-7; D is ambiguous. Per germline, CDR1 MNHEY and CDR2 SMNVEV (reference sequence). V lost 4 bases to trimming and J lost 1 base, with 8 bases between them. The CDR3 contains 13 residues. CDR3 sequence reads: CASSYAASYEQYF. The CDR3 DNA sequence: TGTGCCAGCAGTTATGCGGCGTCCTACGAGCAGTACTTC.

In its sample, this clonotype ranks as medium-sized (0.01 to 0.1%). The J gene is TRBJ2-2, the V gene TRBV29-1; D might be TRBD2 (5 bases). The CDR3 length is 15 residues. Germline V gene lookup returns CDR1 SQVTM and CDR2 ANQGSEA. V lost 6 bases and J lost 4, with 18 bases in between. As DNA, the CDR3 is TGCAGCGTGACGACTGGATATCGGGGCACCGGGGAGCTGTTTTTT. Its translation: CSVTTGYRGTGELFF.

This chain connects TRBV12-3 or TRBV12-4 to TRBJ1-4; D is unresolved. This CDR3 has 15 amino acids. Trimming removed 2 bases at V and 6 bases at J, with 13 bases between. The CDR3 sequence: CASSLNPPRDEKLFF. CDR3 DNA: TGTGCCAGCAGTTTAAACCCTCCGCGGGATGAAAAACTGTTTTTT.

This clonotype is termed medium-sized. The chain carries TRBV19 and TRBJ1-6; weak D call: TRBD1 (5 bases). CDR3 size: 14 residues. V was clipped by 5 bases and J by 7 bases, with 12 bases between them. Germline V gives CDR1 LNHDA, CDR2 SQIVND (reference sequence). The CDR3 DNA is TGTGCCAGTAGTTTAAGCCAGGGCAATTCACCCCTCCACTTT. It translates to CASSLSQGNSPLHF.

Sample share makes this clonotype medium-sized. The rearrangement links TRBV19 to TRBJ2-5; D unresolved. Deletions cut 3 bases from V and 0 bases from J, with 5 bases between. This CDR3 spans 13 amino acids. The germline V gene encodes CDR1 LNHDA and CDR2 SQIVND (reference sequence). As DNA, the CDR3 is TGTGCCAGTAGTATGGGGTACCAAGAGACCCAGTACTTC. This gives the protein CASSMGYQETQYF.

The chain employs TRBV28 and TRBJ2-7; D might be TRBD1 or TRBD2, each matching 5 bases. The V gene's germline CDR1 is MDHEN and CDR2 SYDVKM. This CDR3 is 14 amino acids long. Trimming took 6 bases from V and 2 from J, leaving 14 bases between them. CDR3 DNA: TGTGCCAGCAGGGATCACAGGAGGACCTACGAGCAGTACTTC. Encoded protein: CASRDHRRTYEQYF.

The chain employs TRBV6-2 or TRBV6-3 and TRBJ1-5; D is uncertain. The germline gives CDR1 MNHEY, CDR2 SVGEGT. The CDR3 runs 14 residues. V lost 6 bases and J 0 bases, leaving 9 bases between the germline ends. CDR3 nucleotide sequence: TGTGCCAGCAGACCGGCGGGTAGCAATCAGCCCCAGCATTTT. Its protein product is CASRPAGSNQPQHF.

By proportion, this clonotype is medium-sized (0.01 to 0.1%). The chain joins TRBV18 to TRBJ2-7; D is unresolved. CDR1 is KGHSH and CDR2 is LQKENI in the germline V gene. The CDR3 spans 12 residues. Trimming pared 6 bases from V and 0 bases from J, leaving 6 bases between. The CDR3 nucleotides are TGTGCCAGCTCCCCAACCTCCTACGAGCAGTACTTC. Its translation is CASSPTSYEQYF. Supplemented by reference TRBV18 and TRBJ2-7, the full variable domain reads NAGVMQNPRHLVRRRGQEARLRCSPMKGHSHVYWYRQLPEEGLKFMVYLQKENIIDESGMPKERFSAEFPKEGPSILRIQQVVRGDSAAYFCASSPTSYEQYFGPGTRLTVT.

This clonotype was observed a few times. This rearrangement joins TRBV20-1 to TRBJ2-7; possible D gene TRBD2, 6 bases. CDR3 length equals 15 residues. Trimming removed 6 bases from V and 0 bases from J, with 18 bases in between. CDR1 DFQATT and CDR2 SNEGSKA come from the germline V gene (reference sequence). CDR3 coding DNA: TGCAGTGCGGGGACTCGGCGAGACGTCTCCTACGAGCAGTACTTC. It specifies CSAGTRRDVSYEQYF.

V is TRBV20-1 and J is TRBJ2-5; D may be TRBD1 or TRBD2 (5 bases each). The CDR3 extends over 13 amino acids. V lost 6 bases, J lost 5 bases, and 16 bases lay in between. Per the germline V gene, CDR1 is DFQATT and CDR2 is SNEGSKA (reference sequence). The CDR3: CSAQRGGSETQYF. The CDR3, as DNA: TGCAGTGCACAGAGGGGCGGATCGGAGACCCAGTACTTC.

This sequence joins TRBV27 and TRBJ2-7, with 8 bases lining up with TRBD1. This CDR3 has 14 amino acids. V lost 6 bases and J lost 4; bases outside the gene matches: 8. The V gene's germline CDR1 is MNHEY and CDR2 SMNVEV (reference sequence). CDR3 residues: CASSPGTGEYEQYF. The DNA of the CDR3 is TGTGCCAGCAGCCCGGGGACAGGAGAGTACGAGCAGTACTTC.